This passage covers 3 T cell receptor beta chains from one sample sequenced in a study of T cells in Graves' hyperthyroidism and ophthalmopathy. TCR beta CDR3 regions were amplified from RNA transcripts. An initial round of RT-PCR targeting the TCR CDR3 relied on the HTBI primer set. TCRdb reprocessed the multiplex PCR reads with MiXCR, giving one entry per CDR3 protein. The data show 150,000 to 200,000 distinct CDR3 sequences, about a tenth seen once. Sequencing used blood. The receptors originated from a woman between 18 and 30 years old with Graves' hyperthyroidism that later progressed to Graves' ophthalmopathy.

This clonotype was recorded many times. The chain couples TRBV20-1 to TRBJ2-1, with 8 bases lining up with TRBD1. V shed 2 bases, J shed 4 bases, and the junction held 7 bases outside the gene matches. Germline V gives CDR1 DFQATT, CDR2 SNEGSKA (reference sequence). The CDR3 sequence is 15 residues long. CDR3 amino acids: CSARYDRGGYNEQFF. Here the CDR3 DNA reads TGCAGTGCTAGATACGACAGGGGTGGATACAATGAGCAGTTCTTC.

This chain joins TRBV6-2 or TRBV6-3 and TRBJ2-7, with 7 bases lining up with TRBD2. CDR1 MNHEY and CDR2 SVGEGT come from the germline V gene. The V segment lost 2 bases and the J segment 4 bases; nucleotides outside the gene matches: 8. The CDR3 contains 15 residues. For the CDR3, the DNA is TGTGCCAGCAGTTACGGCGGGAGTTTTATATACGAGCAGTACTTC. Protein product: CASSYGGSFIYEQYF.

This clonotype showed up many times. The CDR3 here is CSADGHNEQFF. The CDR3 bases are TGCAGTGCTGACGGGCACAATGAGCAGTTCTTC. The rearrangement joins TRBV20-1 to TRBJ2-1, with D uncertain. The CDR3 has 11 residues. V lost 5 bases and J 5 bases, leaving 7 bases between the germline ends. The germline V gene encodes CDR1 DFQATT and CDR2 SNEGSKA (reference sequence).